This TCR beta chain emerged from a study of cytomegalovirus exposure and HLA in healthy donors. The study's findings and limits: Analysis performed later found 16,951 TCR beta sequences associated with HLA alleles at 0.05 false discovery rate.

The PCR ran on 60 Vbeta and 13 Jbeta primers. The repertoire was sequenced with immunoSEQ multiplex PCR; TCRdb's copy has only in-frame clones and lacks some. This sample carries around 150,000 clones, approximately 75% of them seen once, and the ten largest clones take approximately 3.7%. Germline V gene lookup returns CDR1 SGHRS and CDR2 YFSETQ. J gave up 4 bases and V 3 bases, and 10 bases lay outside the gene matches. CDR3 length equals 16 residues. Concerning this clone: The antigen remains unidentified.

The receptor was derived from a man aged 25 to 40 in good health and CMV-seropositive. The J gene is TRBJ2-5, the V gene TRBV5-1; TRBD1 agrees at 9 bases. Sample: PBMCs. Written as DNA, the CDR3 is TGCGCCAGCAGCTCGGAACAGGGGGCGCAGGGAGAGACCCAGTACTTC. It encodes CASSSEQGAQGETQYF.